This entry lists 16 T cell receptor beta chains sequenced from one sample in a study of Ad26.COV2.S vaccination and SARS-CoV-2 variants listed by TCRdb under 2021. The library relied on the immunoSEQ multiplex PCR assay. The source is immuneACCESS, and TCRdb retained only in-frame sequences with V and J called. Part of the clones is not carried over; for the studies checked, unresolved V genes explain less than half of this, and the remainder is unexplained. The sample yields about 440,000 clones; around 90% were counted once. The ten top clones hold roughly 12% of the sample. Read against the paper, the sample's treatment or condition label means: around 19 received Ad26.COV2.S at low or high dose, single or two shots; a few received placebo; per-sample allocation not given. For vaccine and placebo recipients, the sequenced repertoires came from samples collected on day 63 after the first injection.

The specimen comprised peripheral blood, sampled in a trial of Ad26.COV2.S vaccine versus placebo. Receptors originate from a person between 18 and 65 years old who received the Ad26.COV2.S COVID-19 vaccine or a placebo.

The chain combines TRBV24-1 with TRBJ1-2, with TRBD1 identical over 7 bases. The length of the CDR3 is 19 residues. Losses at the gene ends were 6 bases for V and 8 bases for J; bases not matched to a gene: 26. Germline loops: CDR1 KGHDR, CDR2 SFDVKD. The CDR3 sequence is CATSLGGFGTTGESEGYTF. The CDR3 DNA reads as TGTGCCACCAGTTTGGGGGGATTCGGGACAACAGGGGAATCGGAGGGCTACACCTTC.

The DNA of the CDR3 is TGTGCCAGCAGCGTAGATGGGGTCAATGAGCAGTTCTTC. Protein: CASSVDGVNEQFF. V and J are TRBV9 and TRBJ2-1; D is unresolved. In germline, CDR1 is SGDLS, CDR2 YYNGEE. V dropped 0 bases and J dropped 6 bases, with 7 bases sitting between them. The CDR3 totals 13 residues.

As to this clone: Other DNA sequences in the sample encode the same CDR3. The rearrangement links TRBV5-1 to TRBJ2-3; unclear D gene. This CDR3 region has 12 residues. Germline CDR1 and CDR2: SGHRS and YFSETQ. Trimming shortened V by 4 bases and J by 3 bases, and 6 bases separated the two germline ends. The CDR3 sequence: CASSLLTDTQYF. The CDR3, as DNA: TGCGCCAGCAGCCTCCTTACAGATACGCAGTATTTT. Looking up the rest from reference TRBV5-1 and TRBJ2-3 gives the full variable domain: KAGVTQTPRYLIKTRGQQVTLSCSPISGHRSVSWYQQTPGQGLQFLFEYFSETQRNKGNFPGRFSGRQFSNSRSEMNVSTLELGDSALYLCASSLLTDTQYFGPGTRLTVL.

V gene TRBV7-8 combines with J gene TRBJ1-5; D is unclear. The CDR3 contains 14 residues. The ends were cut back, 5 bases at V and 0 bases at J, with 8 bases in the middle. Germline-derived CDR1 and CDR2 are SGHVS and FQNEAQ. The CDR3, as DNA: TGTGCCAGCAGCCTACCGGGTAGCAATCAGCCCCAGCATTTT. Encoded protein: CASSLPGSNQPQHF.

This clone was seen a single time. In DNA, the CDR3 is TGTGCCTGGAGTATCGGGGGAGAAGCTTTCTTT. This codes for CAWSIGGEAFF. This chain links TRBV30 with TRBJ1-1; the D gene is possibly TRBD1 (5 bases). Trimming removed 2 bases from V and 8 bases from J, with 9 bases in between. This CDR3 region has 11 residues. Looked up from germline, CDR1 is GTSNPN and CDR2 is SVGIG (reference sequence).

The table lists this clone with a few counts. The chain combines TRBV28 with TRBJ2-2, with 7 bases aligning to TRBD2. The CDR3 loop spans 15 amino acids. Germline V CDR1 and CDR2: MDHEN, SYDVKM. V lost 6 bases and J lost 6; bases outside the gene matches: 10. The DNA of the CDR3 is TGTGCCAGCAGGGGGGGGACTTCGCCCGCCGGGGAGCTGTTTTTT. This codes for CASRGGTSPAGELFF. Based on the CDR3 plus reference TRBV28 and TRBJ2-2, the full variable domain is DVKVTQSSRYLVKRTGEKVFLECVQDMDHENMFWYRQDPGLGLRLIYFSYDVKMKEKGDIPEGYSVSREKKERFSLILESASTNQTSMYLCASRGGTSPAGELFFGEGSRLTVL.

The chain carries TRBV5-1 and TRBJ2-1; D unclear. V lost 4 bases and J 0 bases, leaving 11 bases between the germline ends. The germline V gene encodes CDR1 SGHRS and CDR2 YFSETQ. The CDR3 sequence is 15 residues long. CDR3 residues: CASSPYESSYNEQFF. The CDR3 DNA reads TGCGCCAGCAGCCCCTACGAAAGCTCCTACAATGAGCAGTTCTTC.

The V gene is TRBV9, the J gene TRBJ2-2; no reliable D call. Trimming pared 0 bases from V and 2 bases from J, leaving 8 bases between. This CDR3 comprises 15 residues. Germline loops: CDR1 SGDLS, CDR2 YYNGEE. The CDR3 protein is CASSVGVSNTGELFF. DNA of the CDR3: TGTGCCAGCAGCGTAGGAGTCAGCAACACCGGGGAGCTGTTTTTT. The full variable domain, rest sourced from reference TRBV9 and TRBJ2-2, is DSGVTQTPKHLITATGQRVTLRCSPRSGDLSVYWYQQSLDQGLQFLIQYYNGEERAKGNILERFSAQQFPDLHSELNLSSLELGDSALYFCASSVGVSNTGELFFGEGSRLTVL.

The genes are TRBV28 and TRBJ1-5; D gene ambiguous. CDR1 MDHEN and CDR2 SYDVKM come from the germline V gene. V was trimmed by 3 bases and J by 4 bases, leaving 10 bases between them. CDR3 length: 14 amino acids. CDR3 sequence reads: CASSLIRSNQPQHF. The CDR3 DNA reads TGTGCCAGCAGTTTGATCAGGTCTAATCAGCCCCAGCATTTT. Combining the CDR3 with reference TRBV28 and TRBJ1-5 gives the whole variable domain DVKVTQSSRYLVKRTGEKVFLECVQDMDHENMFWYRQDPGLGLRLIYFSYDVKMKEKGDIPEGYSVSREKKERFSLILESASTNQTSMYLCASSLIRSNQPQHFGDGTRLSIL.

The V and J genes are TRBV27 and TRBJ2-2, with D unresolved. CDR1 is MNHEY, CDR2 SMNVEV, per germline (reference sequence). The CDR3 consists of 16 residues. V lost 3 bases, J lost 3 bases, and 14 bases lay in between. For the CDR3, the DNA is TGTGCCAGCAGTTTCTCGACCTTCCAGTACACCGGGGAGCTGTTTTTT. Protein product: CASSFSTFQYTGELFF.

This sequence joins TRBV18 and TRBJ2-5, with 7 bases fitting TRBD2. This CDR3 spans 15 amino acids. The V segment lost 1 base and the J segment 0 bases; nucleotides outside the gene matches: 2. Germline V gene lookup returns CDR1 KGHSH and CDR2 LQKENI. This chain's CDR3 is CASSPQGGDQETQYF. In DNA, the CDR3 is TGTGCCAGCTCACCACAGGGAGGGGACCAAGAGACCCAGTACTTC.

The gene calls are TRBV9 and TRBJ2-1, with D uncertain. The CDR3 has 15 residues. Trimming took off 2 bases at V and 2 bases at J, with 11 bases between the two ends. Per the germline V gene, CDR1 is SGDLS and CDR2 is YYNGEE. The CDR3 protein is CASSVRAVTYNEQFF. Here the CDR3 DNA reads TGTGCCAGCAGCGTTCGAGCAGTGACCTACAATGAGCAGTTCTTC.

V is TRBV27 and J is TRBJ1-5; 10 nucleotides agree with TRBD1. The germline V gene encodes CDR1 MNHEY and CDR2 SMNVEV (reference sequence). The CDR3 runs to 15 residues. Trimming cost V 5 bases and J 4 bases; bases outside gene matches: 5. The CDR3 DNA is TGTGCCAGCAGTAGACAGGGGGCTTTGAATCAGCCCCAGCATTTT. Encoded protein: CASSRQGALNQPQHF.

The chain joins TRBV6-2 or TRBV6-3 to TRBJ1-5, with TRBD1 matching over 8 bases. Germline V gene data show CDR1 as MNHEY and CDR2 as SVGEGT. This CDR3 is built from 14 residues. Losses at the gene ends were 5 bases for V and 1 base for J; bases not matched to a gene: 1. DNA for the CDR3: TGTGCCAGCAGTCGGGACAGGAGCAATCAGCCCCAGCATTTT. Its translation: CASSRDRSNQPQHF.

Here the CDR3 reads CASSPTSGSRNEQFF. DNA for the CDR3: TGCGCCAGCAGCCCCACTAGCGGGAGTCGAAATGAGCAGTTCTTC. This chain uses TRBV5-1 with TRBJ2-1, with TRBD2 matching over 11 bases. After removal of 4 bases from V and 7 bases from J, the junction contained 7 bases not matched to a gene. Per germline, CDR1 SGHRS and CDR2 YFSETQ. The CDR3 has 15 residues.

This chain uses TRBV24-1 with TRBJ2-1, with 10 positions matching TRBD2. Germline V lookup: CDR1 KGHDR, CDR2 SFDVKD. Germline trimming cut 9 bases from V and 5 bases from J; bases unmatched to any gene: 12. The CDR3 is 16 amino acids. Written as DNA, the CDR3 is TGTGCCACCGGAGGCGCGGGACTAGCGCCCAACAATGAGCAGTTCTTC. It encodes CATGGAGLAPNNEQFF.